This T cell receptor beta chain appears in the sequencing data of a study of blood T cell repertoires in COVID-19. Study details: Acute-phase and convalescent COVID-19 samples originated in the United States, Italy and Spain. Sources were T cells, B-cell-depleted T cells, or PBMCs; the material itself was cDNA or gDNA.

In the source study's methods: Scientists estimated how many nucleated cells there were by amplifying reference gene primers. Profiling relied on immunoSEQ multiplex PCR, and the TCRdb table lists in-frame clones only, not all of them. D and trimming were read from the DNA, whereas the V and J calls and clone size are those reported in that table. The sample shows about 68,000 clones, almost 85% of them seen only once. Sequencing was performed on peripheral blood. This TCR derives from a man aged 50-60 years with active COVID-19.

CDR3 bases: TGTGCCAGTAGTATAGGAGGCAACTCCTACGAGCAGTACTTC. Its translation: CASSIGGNSYEQYF. The chain employs TRBV19 and TRBJ2-7; no definite D call. V was clipped by 1 base and J by 0 bases, with 7 bases between them. Per the germline V gene, CDR1 is LNHDA and CDR2 is SQIVND (reference sequence). The CDR3 runs 14 residues.